The T cell receptor beta chain under discussion was sequenced for a study of CXCR3-negative and CXCR3-positive naive CD8 T cells. Libraries were UMI-labeled 5' RACE TRB cDNA. TCRdb reprocessed the 5' RACE reads; each CDR3 protein has one entry and no DNA is given. The sample table includes roughly 50,000 distinct CDR3 sequences. The material sequenced was memory CD8+ T cells from blood. The sequence came from a human donor in good health. Some clones in this sample may be carry-over from other donors' samples.

CDR3 region: CASSLGAISGNTIYF. The chain is built from TRBV7-2 and TRBJ1-3; as DNA is missing, the TRBD1 call by TCRdb cannot be tested. CDR3 length: 15 amino acids. Germline CDR1 is SGHTA and CDR2 is FQGNSA.